Listed below are T cell receptor beta chains from one sample, sequenced in a study of blood T cell repertoires in COVID-19. The assay was immunoSEQ multiplex PCR, and TCRdb's table has in-frame clones only and misses some. The sample holds 200,000 to 300,000 clones, 85% to 90% seen once. The source material was PBMCs or T cells enriched from blood (not recorded which). Receptor source: a woman aged 25-40 years with acute COVID-19. Both conserved end residues are trimmed from each CDR3. Fields, in order: D gene, CDR3 length, V gene, J gene, CDR3 protein. The D gene is left open where the match is weak.

TRBD1	14	TRBV10-3	TRBJ1-3	AISESTQGAGNTIY
-	13	TRBV7-2	TRBJ2-1	ASSLAGGHYNEQF
-	11	TRBV7-2	TRBJ1-2	ASSLRQGHGYT
TRBD1	15	TRBV27	TRBJ1-1	ASSLWGQKDMNTEAF
TRBD2	11	TRBV10-2	TRBJ2-5	ASSTSGGHLQY
-	9	TRBV28	TRBJ1-1	ASSKHVEAF
-	9	TRBV29-1	TRBJ1-1	SAEGGAEAF
TRBD1	12	TRBV2	TRBJ2-2	ASCRDRLTGELF
-	11	TRBV30	TRBJ1-4	AWSDRVHEKLF
TRBD1	11	TRBV10-3	TRBJ2-7	ATTGGANYEQY
TRBD1	13	TRBV11-2	TRBJ1-4	ASSLRTGGGEKLF
-	13	TRBV15	TRBJ1-3	ATSREHRTGNTIY
TRBD1	14	TRBV2	TRBJ1-5	ASRKTGTDSNQPQH
-	12	TRBV19	TRBJ1-5	ASSIQQGNQPQH
-	13	TRBV5-6	TRBJ1-5	ASSLTGYSNQPQH
TRBD2	14	TRBV28	TRBJ2-1	ASSLFSSGLRAEQF
TRBD1	14	TRBV18	TRBJ2-7	ASSPVSSDREGQQY
-	12	TRBV9	TRBJ1-4	ASSPRGLHEKLF
TRBD2	13	TRBV6-2/TRBV6-3	TRBJ2-7	ASSYSDGGAYEQY
-	13	TRBV27	TRBJ1-4	ASSPAQFGNEKLF
-	10	TRBV11-1	TRBJ2-7	ASSKPNYEQY